This T cell receptor beta chain was recorded in a study of CXCR3-negative and CXCR3-positive naive CD8 T cells. The method, 5' RACE with UMI labels, was used to prepare the TRB cDNA libraries. No DNA is given; TCRdb re-called the 5' RACE reads and lists each CDR3 protein once. This repertoire comprises roughly 130,000 distinct CDR3 sequences; its ten largest clones make up 0.59%. Remarks on this clonotype: Its specificity is not known.

General study points: CXCR3-positive naive cells carried more hydrophobic TRB CDR3s than CXCR3-negative naive cells did.

There are 14 residues in the CDR3. Germline V gene lookup returns CDR1 SEHNR and CDR2 FQNEAQ (reference sequence). The receptor was isolated from a human donor in good health. Some clones in this sample may be carry-over from other donors' samples. Sequenced material: naive CXCR3+ CD8+ T cells from blood. As for subset: CD45RO-CCR7+CD27+CD95- naive CD8+ T cells expressing CXCR3 (TNR3+). The rearrangement joins TRBV7-9 to TRBJ1-5; TCRdb indicates TRBD1, and absent DNA this call remains unverified. This chain's CDR3 is CASSNWTGLQPQHF.